This record concerns one TCR beta chain sequence. Its binding antigen is unknown. No base-level quality is on record; no much larger clone is a single base apart. The data belong to a study of control samples from healthy donors and cancer patients (dated by TCRdb to about 2020). The protocol used for the library was the immunoSEQ multiplex PCR assay. In its TCRdb copy, this immuneACCESS table keeps in-frame sequences only and misses some clones. Where compared with another copy, unresolved V genes explain less than half of these, and the others have no known cause. Within this sample are about 49,000 clones, with 65% to 90% of them counted one time only. About 3% of the sample belongs to the ten largest clones. CDR1 and CDR2 (SEHNR, FQNEAQ) derive from the germline V gene (reference sequence). The CDR3 sequence holds 14 residues, the cysteine and phenylalanine included. The read is trimmed to its CDR3 DNA, 42 bases read in frame from base 1. The junction shows trimming of 2 bases on V and 5 bases on J, and the gene matches do not reach 2 bases of it.

The sequence came from a woman between 50 and 59 years old with lung cancer. The rearranged chain carries TRBV7-9 and TRBJ2-2; TRBD1 aligns with 7 central bases. The source material was PBMCs. This receptor has the CDR3 CASSLSGGTGELFF. The nucleotides read TGTGCCAGCAGCTTATCAGGGGGTACCGGGGAGCTGTTTTTT.